The clone carrying this T cell receptor beta chain came up many times. Antigen specificity is unknown. Calling Graves' hyperthyroidism stable meant ophthalmopathy did not progress within 18 months. Unmatched junction bases numbered 11, after V lost 5 bases and J lost 6 bases. Germline-derived CDR1 and CDR2 are SGHTA and FQGNSA. This CDR3 comprises 16 residues. This record belongs to a study of T cells in Graves' hyperthyroidism and ophthalmopathy. Study-level results: A model of 13 V-J pairs discriminated ophthalmopathy from stable hyperthyroidism.

Amplification yielded TCR beta CDR3 regions, with RNA transcripts as the source. Carried out on the TCR CDR3, a first-round RT-PCR used the HTBI primer set. In TCRdb, the multiplex PCR reads were re-called with MiXCR into one record per CDR3 protein. Seen here are fewer than 700,000 distinct CDR3 sequences, roughly 16% observed once, and the top ten hold 3.8%. Sequenced sample: blood. This sequence joins TRBV7-2 and TRBJ2-2; 8 nucleotides match TRBD2. This sequence was found in a woman in her 30s with Graves' hyperthyroidism. CDR3 in DNA: TGTGCCAGCAGCGGCCGGGGGGGTCTCATCGCCGGGGAGCTGTTTTTT. This encodes CASSGRGGLIAGELFF.